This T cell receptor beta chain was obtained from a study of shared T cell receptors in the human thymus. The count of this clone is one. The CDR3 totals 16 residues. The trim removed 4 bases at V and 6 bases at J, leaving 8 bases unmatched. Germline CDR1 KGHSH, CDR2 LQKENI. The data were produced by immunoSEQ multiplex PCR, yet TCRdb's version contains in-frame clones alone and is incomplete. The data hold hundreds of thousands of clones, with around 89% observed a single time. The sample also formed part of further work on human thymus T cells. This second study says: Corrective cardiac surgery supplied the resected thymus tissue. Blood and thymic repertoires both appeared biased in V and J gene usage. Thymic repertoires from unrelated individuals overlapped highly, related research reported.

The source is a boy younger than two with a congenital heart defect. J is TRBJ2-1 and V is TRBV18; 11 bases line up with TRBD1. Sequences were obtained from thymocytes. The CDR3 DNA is TGTGCCAGCTCACTGCGATCCGGGACAGGGGGCAATGAGCAGTTCTTC. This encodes CASSLRSGTGGNEQFF. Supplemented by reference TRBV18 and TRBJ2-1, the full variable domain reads NAGVMQNPRHLVRRRGQEARLRCSPMKGHSHVYWYRQLPEEGLKFMVYLQKENIIDESGMPKERFSAEFPKEGPSILRIQQVVRGDSAAYFCASSLRSGTGGNEQFFGPGTRLTVL.